The clone carrying this TCR beta chain has just one count. Its target is unknown. The data belong to a study of cytomegalovirus exposure and HLA in healthy donors. Findings and caveats of the study: The authors later found most CMV-associated TCR beta chains appeared HLA-restricted. When a later analysis was performed, an Asian-associated ancestry cluster reportedly had fewer N-insertions than the approximately 700-donor mean. Some segments of the V type, notably TRBV6-2 and TRBV6-3, were excluded as indistinguishable.

The length of the CDR3 is 17 residues. Trimming cost V 5 bases and J 3 bases, with 19 bases left between them. Germline V gene sequence: CDR1 SGHAT, CDR2 FQDESV (reference sequence). Vbeta (60) and Jbeta (13) primers were used in the PCR. Measured with immunoSEQ multiplex PCR; TCRdb has only the in-frame clones, and not every one. Of around 100,000 clones listed, 82% were seen once; the top ten hold 2% to 3%. The sequence was obtained from a woman in her late teens or twenties in good health and CMV-seronegative. The chain has TRBV11-1 and TRBJ2-2; a weak D match, TRBD2 (5 bases). Sequencing input: PBMCs. The CDR3 spells CASSPGSWRADTGELFF. DNA of the CDR3: TGTGCCAGCAGCCCGGGTTCTTGGCGAGCGGACACCGGGGAGCTGTTTTTT.